This is a list of T cell receptor beta chains from one sample in a study of T cells of healthy individuals. TCRdb reprocessed the 5' RACE reads via MiXCR and lists one record per CDR3 protein. This sample carries 50,000 to 55,000 distinct CDR3 sequences, roughly 14% of them seen once, and the ten largest clones take about 16%. Receptors were obtained from a human donor in good health. Each CDR3 is given with its conserved first and last residue. The D gene is left open where the match is weak. A row's size may be missing; if present it is once, few, many or a size class.

cdr3_aa: CASSGTATGNTIYF
cdr3_nt: TGTGCCAGCTCGGGGACAGCCACTGGAAACACCATATATTTT
v_call: TRBV18
d_call: TRBD1
j_call: TRBJ1-3
clone_size: many

cdr3_aa: CASSATSGGRGQETQYF
cdr3_nt: TGTGCCAGCAGCGCAACTAGCGGGGGGCGGGGGCAAGAGACCCAGTACTTC
v_call: TRBV7-2
d_call: TRBD2
j_call: TRBJ2-5
clone_size: NA

cdr3_aa: CASSLTGPAYEQYF
cdr3_nt: TGTGCCAGCAGCTTAACAGGGCCCGCCTACGAGCAGTACTTC
v_call: TRBV7-6
d_call: NA
j_call: TRBJ2-7
clone_size: many

cdr3_aa: CASTQTSGGTDTQYF
cdr3_nt: TGTGCCAGCACCCAGACTAGCGGGGGCACAGATACGCAGTATTTT
v_call: TRBV6-4
d_call: TRBD2
j_call: TRBJ2-3
clone_size: many

cdr3_aa: CSVAGTGAEKLFF
cdr3_nt: TGCAGCGTTGCCGGGACAGGGGCAGAAAAACTGTTTTTT
v_call: TRBV29-1
d_call: TRBD1
j_call: TRBJ1-4
clone_size: NA

cdr3_aa: CASSLTSLTDTQYF
cdr3_nt: TGTGCCAGCAGTTTGACTAGCCTAACAGATACGCAGTATTTT
v_call: TRBV2
d_call: TRBD2
j_call: TRBJ2-3
clone_size: many

cdr3_aa: CAKEGRGQPYEQYF
cdr3_nt: TGTGCCAAAGAGGGGAGGGGACAGCCCTACGAGCAGTACTTC
v_call: TRBV2
d_call: NA
j_call: TRBJ2-7
clone_size: many

cdr3_aa: CASSLGTGLAGELFF
cdr3_nt: TGCGCCAGCAGCCTCGGGACAGGGCTCGCCGGGGAGCTGTTTTTT
v_call: TRBV4-3
d_call: TRBD1
j_call: TRBJ2-2
clone_size: many

cdr3_aa: CSARDVQGASYGYTF
cdr3_nt: TGCAGTGCTAGAGACGTCCAGGGGGCGAGCTATGGCTACACCTTC
v_call: TRBV20-1
d_call: TRBD1
j_call: TRBJ1-2
clone_size: NA

cdr3_aa: CASSYGRGQTDTQYF
cdr3_nt: TGTGCCAGCAGTTACGGCCGGGGACAAACAGATACGCAGTATTTT
v_call: TRBV6-5
d_call: NA
j_call: TRBJ2-3
clone_size: many

cdr3_aa: CSARDSASGGPYEQYF
cdr3_nt: TGCAGTGCTAGAGATTCGGCCAGCGGGGGACCATACGAGCAGTACTTC
v_call: TRBV20-1
d_call: TRBD2
j_call: TRBJ2-7
clone_size: many

cdr3_aa: CASSSDNANYGYTF
cdr3_nt: TGTGCCAGCAGCTCAGACAACGCTAACTATGGCTACACCTTC
v_call: TRBV5-6
d_call: NA
j_call: TRBJ1-2
clone_size: few

cdr3_aa: CSAASGSTDTQYF
cdr3_nt: TGCAGTGCTGCTAGCGGGTCTACAGATACGCAGTATTTT
v_call: TRBV20-1
d_call: TRBD2
j_call: TRBJ2-3
clone_size: many

cdr3_aa: CASIPRGQGRGYTF
cdr3_nt: TGTGCCAGCATCCCCCGCGGGCAGGGTCGCGGCTACACCTTC
v_call: TRBV6-1
d_call: NA
j_call: TRBJ1-2
clone_size: few

cdr3_aa: CASSLGTDSNNIQYF
cdr3_nt: TGCGCCAGCAGCTTGGGGACGGACAGCAACAACATTCAGTACTTC
v_call: TRBV5-1
d_call: NA
j_call: TRBJ2-4
clone_size: NA

cdr3_aa: CASSLLPNPTDTQYF
cdr3_nt: TGTGCCAGCAGCCTACTCCCTAATCCCACAGATACGCAGTATTTT
v_call: TRBV7-2
d_call: NA
j_call: TRBJ2-3
clone_size: NA

cdr3_aa: CASSTISGGLAF
cdr3_nt: TGTGCCAGCAGTACCATTAGCGGGGGCCTGGCCTTC
v_call: TRBV2
d_call: TRBD2
j_call: TRBJ2-7
clone_size: many

cdr3_aa: CASSDSQNTDTQYF
cdr3_nt: TGTGCCAGCAGCGACAGTCAGAACACAGATACGCAGTATTTT
v_call: TRBV6-2/TRBV6-3
d_call: NA
j_call: TRBJ2-3
clone_size: many

cdr3_aa: CASSWGGGSRHEQYF
cdr3_nt: TGTGCCAGCAGCTGGGGGGGCGGGAGCAGGCACGAGCAGTACTTC
v_call: TRBV5-8
d_call: NA
j_call: TRBJ2-7
clone_size: many

cdr3_aa: CASSQARLAAGPRGTDTQYF
cdr3_nt: TGCGCCAGCAGCCAGGCTAGACTAGCGGCAGGCCCCCGTGGCACAGATACGCAGTATTTT
v_call: TRBV4-3
d_call: TRBD2
j_call: TRBJ2-3
clone_size: many

cdr3_aa: CSARDSRLAGGPTDTQYF
cdr3_nt: TGCAGTGCTAGAGATAGCCGACTAGCGGGAGGACCCACAGATACGCAGTATTTT
v_call: TRBV20-1
d_call: TRBD2
j_call: TRBJ2-3
clone_size: NA

cdr3_aa: CASSPGAGGMETQYF
cdr3_nt: TGTGCCAGCAGCCCAGGGGCAGGGGGAATGGAGACCCAGTACTTC
v_call: TRBV2
d_call: TRBD1
j_call: TRBJ2-5
clone_size: many

cdr3_aa: CASSFSAGNQETQYF
cdr3_nt: TGTGCCAGCAGTTTCTCAGCGGGAAACCAAGAGACCCAGTACTTC
v_call: TRBV27
d_call: TRBD2
j_call: TRBJ2-5
clone_size: many

cdr3_aa: CAISLQGTDTEAFF
cdr3_nt: TGTGCCATCAGCCTACAGGGAACTGACACTGAAGCTTTCTTT
v_call: TRBV10-3
d_call: NA
j_call: TRBJ1-1
clone_size: few

cdr3_aa: CASRQDGYTF
cdr3_nt: TGTGCCAGCAGACAGGATGGCTACACCTTC
v_call: TRBV6-2/TRBV6-3
d_call: NA
j_call: TRBJ1-2
clone_size: NA

cdr3_aa: CAWNQAGAPPSGANVLTF
cdr3_nt: TGTGCCTGGAATCAAGCGGGGGCGCCACCCTCTGGGGCCAACGTCCTGACTTTC
v_call: TRBV30
d_call: TRBD2
j_call: TRBJ2-6
clone_size: medium-sized

cdr3_aa: CASSSNRDRSYEQYF
cdr3_nt: TGTGCCAGCAGCTCAAACCGGGACAGGTCCTACGAGCAGTACTTC
v_call: TRBV13
d_call: TRBD1
j_call: TRBJ2-7
clone_size: NA

cdr3_aa: CSASDRGYGELFF
cdr3_nt: TGCAGTGCTTCAGACAGGGGATACGGGGAGCTGTTTTTT
v_call: TRBV20-1
d_call: TRBD1
j_call: TRBJ2-2
clone_size: many

cdr3_aa: CASSRGPGLRTDTQYF
cdr3_nt: TGTGCCAGCAGCCGGGGACCGGGACTTCGCACAGATACGCAGTATTTT
v_call: TRBV7-2
d_call: NA
j_call: TRBJ2-3
clone_size: NA

cdr3_aa: CASSEATVSEAFF
cdr3_nt: TGTGCCAGCAGTGAAGCTACAGTATCTGAAGCTTTCTTT
v_call: TRBV6-1
d_call: NA
j_call: TRBJ1-1
clone_size: many

cdr3_aa: CASSVDWGPGTSGRRDGELFF
cdr3_nt: TGTGCCAGCAGCGTAGACTGGGGACCCGGGACTAGCGGGAGGAGGGACGGGGAGCTGTTTTTT
v_call: TRBV9
d_call: TRBD2
j_call: TRBJ2-2
clone_size: few

cdr3_aa: CASRPPNRDEQFF
cdr3_nt: TGTGCCAGTAGACCCCCGAATCGTGATGAGCAGTTCTTC
v_call: TRBV19
d_call: NA
j_call: TRBJ2-1
clone_size: many